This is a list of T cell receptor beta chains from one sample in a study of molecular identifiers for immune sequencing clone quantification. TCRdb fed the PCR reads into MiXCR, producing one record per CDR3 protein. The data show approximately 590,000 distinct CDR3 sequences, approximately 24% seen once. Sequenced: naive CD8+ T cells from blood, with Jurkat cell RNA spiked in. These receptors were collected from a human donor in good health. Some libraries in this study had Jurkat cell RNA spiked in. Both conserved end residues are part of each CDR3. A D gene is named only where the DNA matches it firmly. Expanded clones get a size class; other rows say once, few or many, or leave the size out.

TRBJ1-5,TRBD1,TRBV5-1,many,TGCGCCAGCAGCTTGGCCGGGACAGGCATAAATCAGCCCCAGCATTTT,CASSLAGTGINQPQHF
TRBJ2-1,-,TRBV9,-,TGTGCCAGCAGCCCAGGGATGCCCAATGAGCAGTTCTTC,CASSPGMPNEQFF
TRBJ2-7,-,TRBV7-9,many,TGTGCCAGCAGCTTAGCCCTACAGATGGAGGGTGAGCAGTACTTC,CASSLALQMEGEQYF
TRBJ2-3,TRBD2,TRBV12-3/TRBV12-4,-,TGTGCCAGCAGCAATTTCTGGGCGGGAGAGCTCACTGATACGCAGTATTTT,CASSNFWAGELTDTQYF
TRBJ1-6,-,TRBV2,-,TGTGCCAGCAGTGAAGGGCCCAATAATTCACCCCTCCACTTT,CASSEGPNNSPLHF
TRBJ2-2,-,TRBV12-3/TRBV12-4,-,TGTGCCAGCAGTGCGCAACCGGGACTTCAATCCGGGGAGCTGTTTTTT,CASSAQPGLQSGELFF
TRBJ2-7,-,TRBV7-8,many,TGTGCCAGCAGCCCGAGCGGCAGGGTATACGAGCAGTACTTC,CASSPSGRVYEQYF
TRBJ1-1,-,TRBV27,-,TGTGCCAGCAGTACACAGGAAAAAATGAACACTGAAGCTTTCTTT,CASSTQEKMNTEAFF
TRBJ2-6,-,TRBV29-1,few,TGCAGCGTTGAGACATACGACTCTGGGGCCAACGTCCTGACTTTC,CSVETYDSGANVLTF
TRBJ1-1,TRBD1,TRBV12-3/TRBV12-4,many,TGTGCCAGCAGGCCCGGACAGGAAGTTCCTGAAGCTTTCTTT,CASRPGQEVPEAFF
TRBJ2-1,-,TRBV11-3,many,TGTGCCAGCAGCCCGAGAAGCTCCTACAATGAGCAGTTCTTC,CASSPRSSYNEQFF
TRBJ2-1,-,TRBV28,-,TGTGCCAGCAGTTTATTTCCCCAGGAGCAGCAGTTCTTC,CASSLFPQEQQFF
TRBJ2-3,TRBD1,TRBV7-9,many,TGTGCCAGCAGCTCACCGGGACAGAGCACAGATACGCAGTATTTT,CASSSPGQSTDTQYF
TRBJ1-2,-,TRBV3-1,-,TGTGCCAGCAGCCAAGATTCGCTTTTCAACTATGGCTACACCTTC,CASSQDSLFNYGYTF
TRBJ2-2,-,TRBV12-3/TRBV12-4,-,TGTGCCAGCAGTTTCCCTGGGGGCACCGGGGAGCTGTTTTTT,CASSFPGGTGELFF
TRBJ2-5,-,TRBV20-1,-,TGCAGTGTCATAACGGTGTACCAAGAGACCCAGTACTTC,CSVITVYQETQYF
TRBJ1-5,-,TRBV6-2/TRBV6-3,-,TGTGCCAGCAGTTATTGGGGGGGTTATCAGCCCCAGCATTTT,CASSYWGGYQPQHF
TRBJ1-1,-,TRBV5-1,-,TGCGCCAGCAGCTTGGAGCACCCGAACACTGAAGCTTACTTT,CASSLEHPNTEAYF
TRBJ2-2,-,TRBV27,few,TGTGCCAGCAGTTCTTCCCCGGGCACCGGGGAGCTGTTTTTT,CASSSSPGTGELFF
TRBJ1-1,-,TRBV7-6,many,TGTGCCAGCAGTGCAGGGGCTGAAGCTTTCTTT,CASSAGAEAFF
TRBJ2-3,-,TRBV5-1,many,TGCGCCAGCAGCTTGGCTTTTGGACGGATCACAGATACGCAGTATTTT,CASSLAFGRITDTQYF
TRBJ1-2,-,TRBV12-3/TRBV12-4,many,TGTGCCAGCACGGAGGATCCTAACTATGGCTACACCTTC,CASTEDPNYGYTF
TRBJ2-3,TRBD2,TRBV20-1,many,TGCAGTGCTAGGAGAGCGGGAGGGCCCTCAGATACGCAGTATTTT,CSARRAGGPSDTQYF
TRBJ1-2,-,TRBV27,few,TGTGCCAGCAGTTTATCGGCTCCTAACCCGCGCTATGGCTACACCTTC,CASSLSAPNPRYGYTF
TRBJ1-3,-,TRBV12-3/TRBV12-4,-,TGTGCCAGCGTCGTCAGAGCTGGAAACACCATATATTTT,CASVVRAGNTIYF
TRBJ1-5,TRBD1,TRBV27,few,TGTGCCAGCAACGAAGTCCCCCCAGACAGGGCAGGCCAGCCCCAGCATTTT,CASNEVPPDRAGQPQHF
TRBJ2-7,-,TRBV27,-,TGTGCCAGCAGTCCTCCCGGTGCCGAGCAGTACTTC,CASSPPGAEQYF
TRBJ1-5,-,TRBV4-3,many,TGCGCCAGCAGCCCTAGCTGGGGTCAGCCCCAGCATTTT,CASSPSWGQPQHF
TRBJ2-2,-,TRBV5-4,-,TGTGCCAGCAGCTTTAATTTCGGGGAGCTGTTTTTT,CASSFNFGELFF
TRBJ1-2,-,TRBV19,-,TGTGCCAGTAGAATAGGCTTTCGAGACACAAGTTATAACTATAGCTACACCTTC,CASRIGFRDTSYNYSYTF
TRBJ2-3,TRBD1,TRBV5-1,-,TGCGCCAGCAGCAAGACACAGGGGGCGGTTGGCACAGATACGCGGTATTTT,CASSKTQGAVGTDTRYF
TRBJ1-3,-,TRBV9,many,TGTGCCAGCAGCACCCCCCTCGGCTCTGGAAACACCATATATTTT,CASSTPLGSGNTIYF
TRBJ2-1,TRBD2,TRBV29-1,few,TGCAGCACCTCCTCTAGCGGGAGGAGCTACAATGAGCAGTTCTTC,CSTSSSGRSYNEQFF
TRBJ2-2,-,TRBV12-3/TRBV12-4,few,TGTGCCAGCAGTTTTCTCCAGGGCGCTAACACCGGGGAGCTGTTTTTT,CASSFLQGANTGELFF
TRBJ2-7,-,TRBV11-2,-,TGTGCCAGCAGCCCCTTACAGGGAAACTTCGAGCAGTACTTC,CASSPLQGNFEQYF
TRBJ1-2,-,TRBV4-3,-,TGCGCCAGCAGCCAAGATAACGGGGGCTTCTATGGCTACACCTTC,CASSQDNGGFYGYTF
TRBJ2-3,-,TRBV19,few,TGTGCCAGTAGTATGTTCATGGACACAGATACGCAGTATTTT,CASSMFMDTDTQYF
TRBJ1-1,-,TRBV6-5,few,TGTGCCAGCAGTTACTCGCCCTGGTATGAAGCTTTCTTT,CASSYSPWYEAFF
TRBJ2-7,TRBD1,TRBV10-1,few,TGCGCCAGCAGTACCGGGACAGGGCTTTTCTACGAGCAGTACTTC,CASSTGTGLFYEQYF
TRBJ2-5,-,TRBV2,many,TGTGCCAGCAGCGTTTCCCGGGACCGCAACTTGAAGACCCAGTACTTC,CASSVSRDRNLKTQYF
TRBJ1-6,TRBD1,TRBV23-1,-,TGCGCCAGCAGTCAAATCCGGGACAGGGCAAAATATAATTCACCCCTCCACTTT,CASSQIRDRAKYNSPLHF
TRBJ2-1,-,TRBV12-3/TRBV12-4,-,TGTGCCAAGTCAAACGGGACCACCTACAATGAGCAGTTCTTC,CAKSNGTTYNEQFF
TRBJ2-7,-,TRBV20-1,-,TGCAGTGCTCCGGGACTGTTGAGCTCCTACGAGCAGTACTTC,CSAPGLLSSYEQYF
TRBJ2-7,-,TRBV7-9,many,TGTGCCAGCAGCCCGGTGAGCTACGAGCAGTACTTC,CASSPVSYEQYF
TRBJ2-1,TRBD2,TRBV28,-,TGTGCCAGCAGTTTCGGCTTAGCGGGGCGCAATGAGCAGTTCTTC,CASSFGLAGRNEQFF
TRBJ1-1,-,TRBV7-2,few,TGTGCCAGCAGCTCCCCGGCAGGGAACACTGAAGCTTTCTTT,CASSSPAGNTEAFF
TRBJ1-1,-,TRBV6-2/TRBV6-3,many,TGTGCCAGCACTAAGAACACTGAAGCTTTCTTT,CASTKNTEAFF
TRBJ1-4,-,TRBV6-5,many,TGTGCCAGCAGTTACGGCGGGGCGTCTGAAAAACTGTTTTTT,CASSYGGASEKLFF
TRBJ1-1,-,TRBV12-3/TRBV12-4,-,TGTGCCAGCAGTCTTTACGCAGGGTCTACTGAAGCTTTCTTT,CASSLYAGSTEAFF
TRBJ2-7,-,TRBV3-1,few,TGTGCCAGCAGCCAAGACCGGGACTTCCGCTACGAGCAGTACTTC,CASSQDRDFRYEQYF
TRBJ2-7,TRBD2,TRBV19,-,TGTGCCAGTAGTATTACGGAGCGGGGAACCGAGCAGTACTTC,CASSITERGTEQYF
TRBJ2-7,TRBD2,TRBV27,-,TGTGCCAGCAGTCCAGGGACTAGCGGGAGAAGATACGAGCAGTACTTC,CASSPGTSGRRYEQYF
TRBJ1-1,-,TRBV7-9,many,TGTGCCAGCAGCTCCCAAAGGGGGAATACTGAAGCTTTCTTT,CASSSQRGNTEAFF
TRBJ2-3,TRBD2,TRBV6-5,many,TGTGCCAGCAGTACCGGGACTAGCGGTTACCTTAGCACAGATACGCAGTATTTT,CASSTGTSGYLSTDTQYF